This T cell receptor (beta chain) emerged from a study of shared clonotypes between healthy human individuals. CD45RO-negative, CCR7-selected cells formed the naive CD8 fraction, which excluded terminally differentiated effector memory CD45RA+ cells. Donors were healthy HIV-negative adults without recent acute infections or vaccinations. V dropped 3 bases and J dropped 2; count of bases not matched to a gene: 20. The germline V gene encodes CDR1 SGHRS and CDR2 YFSETQ. The CDR3 is 20 residues long. At a deep level, the assay was run. Assay: immunoSEQ multiplex PCR; the TCRdb copy retains only in-frame clones and omits some. This sample has roughly 2,000,000 clones, with approximately 92% found just once.

The sequenced material came from naive CD8+ T cells from PBMCs. The chain carries TRBV5-1 and TRBJ2-1, with TRBD2 identical over 7 bases. The sequence was obtained from a young man in good health. Some clones in this sample may be carry-over from other donors' samples. The CDR3 here is CASSSPLSGLASGPYNEQFF. DNA of the CDR3: TGCGCCAGCAGCTCACCTCTCTCAGGTTTGGCTAGCGGACCCTACAATGAGCAGTTCTTC. Full variable domain (missing parts from reference TRBV5-1 and TRBJ2-1): KAGVTQTPRYLIKTRGQQVTLSCSPISGHRSVSWYQQTPGQGLQFLFEYFSETQRNKGNFPGRFSGRQFSNSRSEMNVSTLELGDSALYLCASSSPLSGLASGPYNEQFFGPGTRLTVL.